Below, 26 T cell receptor beta chains from the same sample are listed, as sequenced in a study of T cell changes during pregnancy in multiple sclerosis. Clones were sequenced by immunoSEQ multiplex PCR, and TCRdb holds only the in-frame ones, with some missing. Here the sample spans fewer than 130,000 clones, 90% to 95% being singletons. Sequencing used peripheral blood, obtained after pregnancy. The receptor source for this set is a female donor with multiple sclerosis, enrolled in a pregnancy study.

The rearrangement uses TRBV5-1 and TRBJ1-2, with 12 bases fitting TRBD1. The CDR3 sequence is 15 residues long. Germline values: CDR1 SGHRS, CDR2 YFSETQ. Unmatched junction bases numbered 6, after V lost 4 bases and J lost 5 bases. CDR3 DNA sequence: TGCGCCAGCAGCCTAGGGGACAGGGGGCTGTATGGCTACACCTTC. Amino acids: CASSLGDRGLYGYTF.

The rearrangement uses TRBV6-1 and TRBJ1-5, with D tentatively TRBD1 (5 bases). V lost 7 bases to trimming and J lost 5 bases, with 15 bases between them. Germline values: CDR1 MNHNS, CDR2 SASEGT. The CDR3 totals 14 residues. The CDR3 is CASNLGEGHQPQHF. CDR3 coding DNA: TGTGCCAGCAATTTGGGGGAGGGACATCAGCCCCAGCATTTT.

The chain employs TRBV25-1 and TRBJ1-1, with unresolved D. The ends were cut back, 8 bases at V and 11 bases at J, with 15 bases in the middle. Per the germline V gene, CDR1 is MGHDK and CDR2 is SYGVNS. CDR3 length equals 11 residues. CDR3 sequence: CASLQRQTAFF. CDR3 sequence (DNA): TGTGCCAGCCTCCAGAGACAAACGGCTTTCTTT.

This chain uses TRBV30 with TRBJ2-3, with 10 bases matching TRBD1. V lost 3 bases and J lost 1; bases outside the gene matches: 4. There are 15 residues in the CDR3. From germline, CDR1 is GTSNPN and CDR2 SVGIG (reference sequence). Written as DNA, the CDR3 is TGTGCCTGGAGCTACGGGACAGGGGGCACAGATACGCAGTATTTT. Translation gives CAWSYGTGGTDTQYF. The whole variable domain, remainder taken from reference TRBV30 and TRBJ2-3, is SQTIHQWPATLVQPVGSPLSLECTVEGTSNPNLYWYRQAAGRGLQLLFYSVGIGQISSEVPQNLSASRPQDRQFILSSKKLLLSDSGFYLCAWSYGTGGTDTQYFGPGTRLTVL.

The rearrangement links TRBV5-1 to TRBJ1-1, with D possibly being TRBD1 (5 bases). The CDR3 extends over 16 amino acids. The germline V and J ends were trimmed by 4 bases and 6 bases, with 22 bases remaining between them. The germline V gene encodes CDR1 SGHRS and CDR2 YFSETQ. The CDR3: CASSPAGLVPSPEAFF. CDR3 in DNA: TGCGCCAGCAGCCCGGCAGGGCTCGTCCCCTCCCCTGAAGCTTTCTTT.

The rearrangement links TRBV6-1 to TRBJ1-4, with TRBD1 as a possible D gene (5 bases). V lost 3 bases and J lost 8, with 16 bases in between. This CDR3 spans 15 amino acids. Germline CDR1 is MNHNS and CDR2 is SASEGT. CDR3 sequence: CASSEPTGLGEKLFF. The CDR3 bases are TGTGCCAGCAGTGAGCCTACGGGACTCGGGGAAAAACTGTTTTTT.

The V call is TRBV9, the J call TRBJ2-1; 8 bases are shared with TRBD2. Looked up from germline, CDR1 is SGDLS and CDR2 is YYNGEE. This CDR3 comprises 14 residues. V lost 0 bases to trimming and J lost 6 bases; unmatched junction nucleotides: 2. CDR3 in amino acids: CASSVAGGLNEQFF. As DNA, the CDR3 is TGTGCCAGCAGCGTAGCGGGGGGGCTCAATGAGCAGTTCTTC.

This chain links TRBV6-1 with TRBJ1-1; D ambiguous. Trimming removed 11 bases at V and 1 base at J, with 17 bases between. The CDR3 runs to 14 residues. Germline assignment: CDR1 MNHNS and CDR2 SASEGT. In DNA form, the CDR3 reads TGTGCCGTCCCACCCGGTACGCCGAACACTGAAGCTTTCTTT. Translated: CAVPPGTPNTEAFF.

This clone occurred once. This sequence joins TRBV7-2 and TRBJ2-3, with 8 bases matching TRBD2. Germline V gene lookup returns CDR1 SGHTA and CDR2 FQGNSA. The CDR3 runs to 15 residues. J lost 4 bases, V lost 7 bases, and 10 bases had no gene match. CDR3 loop: CASTTGGHISDTQYF. CDR3 bases: TGTGCCAGCACAACGGGGGGGCATATTTCAGATACGCAGTATTTT.

The V call is TRBV25-1, the J call TRBJ2-2; D is unclear. The V gene's germline CDR1 is MGHDK and CDR2 SYGVNS. CDR3 size: 16 residues. Trimming took off 2 bases at V and 0 bases at J, with 10 bases between the two ends. This CDR3 reads CASSEHLRSNTGELFF. CDR3 DNA sequence: TGTGCCAGCAGTGAACACCTTAGATCGAACACCGGGGAGCTGTTTTTT.

The chain is built from TRBV7-2 and TRBJ2-3; 12 nucleotides agree with TRBD2. CDR3 length: 18 amino acids. Germline CDR1 SGHTA, CDR2 FQGNSA. V lost 5 bases and J lost 2; bases outside the gene matches: 11. CDR3 bases: TGTGCCAGCAGCCGACTTGAGACTAGCGGGGGCAACACAGATACGCAGTATTTT. Its protein is CASSRLETSGGNTDTQYF.

The DNA of the CDR3 is TGTGCCAGCAGTTTGATCTCCACCCCCGGTACCCTCCACTTT. Amino acids: CASSLISTPGTLHF. The rearrangement links TRBV28 to TRBJ1-6, with D unresolved. Germline CDR1 reads MDHEN; CDR2 reads SYDVKM. The CDR3 has 14 residues. V shed 3 bases and J shed 14 bases, with 17 bases lying between them.

CDR3 amino acids: CASSERGVYEQYF. CDR3 coding DNA: TGCGCCAGCAGTGAGCGGGGGGTCTACGAGCAGTACTTC. This sequence joins TRBV10-1 and TRBJ2-7, with 7 positions matching TRBD2. The CDR3 totals 13 residues. The germline gives CDR1 WNHNN, CDR2 SYGVQD (reference sequence). After removal of 2 bases from V and 3 bases from J, the junction contained 1 base not matched to a gene.

This chain joins TRBV25-1 and TRBJ1-2; 8 bases line up with TRBD1. With V trimmed by 4 bases and J by 4 bases, 8 bases remained unmatched. There are 15 residues in the CDR3. The V gene's germline CDR1 is MGHDK and CDR2 SYGVNS. Here the CDR3 reads CASSGPRDRGYGYTF. In nucleotides, the CDR3 is TGTGCCAGCAGTGGCCCCCGTGACAGGGGCTATGGCTACACCTTC.

This chain connects TRBV6-1 to TRBJ1-2; TRBD1 aligns across 8 bases. Trimming at V came to 0 bases and at J to 4 bases, leaving 7 bases not matched to a gene. The germline gives CDR1 MNHNS, CDR2 SASEGT. This CDR3 has 16 residues. CDR3 bases: TGTGCCAGCAGTGAAGCGTTTAGGGACAGGACCTATGGCTACACCTTC. Amino acid sequence: CASSEAFRDRTYGYTF.

Only one count was recorded for this clone. The CDR3 sequence is CASSGLLAGGMWEDTQYF. The CDR3 bases are TGTGCCAGCAGTGGGCTACTAGCGGGGGGTATGTGGGAAGATACGCAGTATTTT. This chain joins TRBV25-1 and TRBJ2-3; 12 bases match TRBD2. J gave up 5 bases and V 4 bases, and 13 bases lay outside the gene matches. Germline loops: CDR1 MGHDK, CDR2 SYGVNS. The CDR3 has 18 amino acids. Full variable domain (remainder filled in from reference TRBV25-1 and TRBJ2-3): EADIYQTPRYLVIGTGKKITLECSQTMGHDKMYWYQQDPGMELHLIHYSYGVNSTEKGDLSSESTVSRIRTEHFPLTLESARPSHTSQYLCASSGLLAGGMWEDTQYFGPGTRLTVL.

The rearrangement joins TRBV5-4 to TRBJ1-1; TRBD1 matches at 9 bases. CDR1 is SGHNT, CDR2 YYREEE, per germline (reference sequence). This CDR3 is built from 13 residues. V lost 5 bases to trimming and J lost 6 bases; unmatched junction nucleotides: 5. CDR3: CASRRDRVAEAFF. CDR3 nucleotides: TGTGCCAGCAGACGGGACAGGGTCGCTGAAGCTTTCTTT.

This clone has a single count. The rearrangement joins TRBV14 to TRBJ2-3; 9 positions agree with TRBD2. This CDR3 contains 15 residues. V was pared by 4 bases and J by 1 base, with 3 bases of the junction left unmatched. In germline, CDR1 is SGHDN, CDR2 FVKESK. As DNA, the CDR3 is TGTGCCAGCAGCCGCGGGGGGGCTGGCACAGATACGCAGTATTTT. Amino acids: CASSRGGAGTDTQYF.

This clone was recorded only once. V usage is TRBV19 and J usage is TRBJ1-5; D ambiguous. Trimming left V 6 bases short and J 3 bases short, with 12 bases between. Germline CDR1 and CDR2: LNHDA and SQIVND (reference sequence). The CDR3 spans 14 residues. For the CDR3, the DNA is TGTGCCAGTAGCTTCGTTGGCCCCAATCAGCCCCAGCATTTT. It translates to CASSFVGPNQPQHF.

This clone was observed a few times. Other nucleotide sequences in the sample specify the same CDR3. This chain connects TRBV19 to TRBJ1-5, with D possibly TRBD1 on 5 matching bases. The CDR3 runs to 14 residues. Trimming took off 10 bases at V and 0 bases at J, with 13 bases between the two ends. Germline CDR1 LNHDA, CDR2 SQIVND (reference sequence). For the CDR3, the DNA is TGTGCCATATCGACGGGGGATAGCAATCAGCCCCAGCATTTT. Protein product: CAISTGDSNQPQHF.

J is TRBJ1-4 and V is TRBV28; tentative D call: TRBD1 (6 bases). V lost 6 bases and J 5 bases, leaving 13 bases between the germline ends. Germline assignment: CDR1 MDHEN and CDR2 SYDVKM. The CDR3 length is 14 residues. Here the CDR3 DNA reads TGTGCCAGCAGCTCGGGGGGGCTGAATGAAAAACTGTTTTTT. As protein: CASSSGGLNEKLFF.

The chain recombines TRBV6-6 with TRBJ1-5, with D possibly TRBD1 on 5 matching bases. This CDR3 contains 14 residues. Germline V gene sequence: CDR1 MNHNY, CDR2 SVGAGI (reference sequence). V was clipped by 2 bases and J by 7 bases, with 12 bases between them. In DNA form, the CDR3 reads TGTGCCAGCAGTTACGACAGCTTAGGGCAGCCCCAGCATTTT. Protein sequence: CASSYDSLGQPQHF.

This chain uses TRBV5-6 with TRBJ1-6, with TRBD1 matching over 9 bases. V lost 4 bases to trimming and J lost 10 bases; unmatched junction nucleotides: 9. The CDR3 spans 15 residues. Germline CDR1 reads SGHDT; CDR2 reads YYEEEE. The CDR3 sequence is CASSRPGTGRSPLHF. DNA of the CDR3: TGTGCCAGCAGCCGCCCCGGGACAGGGAGGTCACCCCTCCACTTT.

The chain joins TRBV12-5 to TRBJ1-2; D remains unclear. The CDR3 is 14 amino acids. Germline CDR1 and CDR2: LGHNT and FRNRAP. Trimming stripped 3 bases from V and 6 bases from J, with 14 bases between. This CDR3 is CASGFETVTDGYTF. In nucleotides, the CDR3 is TGTGCTAGTGGTTTCGAGACCGTGACTGATGGCTACACCTTC.

V usage is TRBV6-1 and J usage is TRBJ2-1, with 8 bases fitting TRBD2. CDR1 and CDR2 from the germline V gene are MNHNS and SASEGT. CDR3 length: 13 amino acids. V was pared by 6 bases and J by 12 bases, with 10 bases of the junction left unmatched. The CDR3 coding sequence is TGTGCCAGCAGGCCGCGGGGGGCGTTGGGGCAGTTCTTC. Amino acids: CASRPRGALGQFF.

The chain has TRBV11-3 and TRBJ2-2; TRBD1 aligns across 9 bases. This CDR3 contains 17 residues. Germline V gene data show CDR1 as SGHNT and CDR2 as YENEEA. Trimming at V came to 0 bases and at J to 5 bases, leaving 7 bases not matched to a gene. CDR3 protein: CASSLDGLGTGTGELFF. CDR3 DNA sequence: TGTGCCAGCAGCTTAGATGGTCTAGGGACAGGGACCGGGGAGCTGTTTTTT.